This TCR beta chain was found in a study of Graves' ophthalmopathy and Graves' hyperthyroidism. Physicians reached a diagnosis by relying on clinical symptoms, serum thyroxine, TRAb, thyroid ultrasound and orbital computed tomography. The authors used Ficoll-Paque density gradient centrifugation to separate PBMCs. The input was 10 ml of fresh peripheral blood. CDR3 length: 14 residues. V lost 6 bases and J lost 5, with 11 bases in between. Germline V gene data show CDR1 as SNHLY and CDR2 as FYNNEI. As the template, RNA transcripts were used to amplify TCR beta CDR3 regions. Investigators did first-round RT-PCR with HTBI primers, then second-round multiplex PCR. MiXCR was run by TCRdb on the multiplex PCR reads, yielding one entry per CDR3 protein. The data contain over 650,000 distinct CDR3 sequences, 35% to 50% of them singletons. Study results and limitations: Using a 13-signature model, the authors split ophthalmopathy from stable hyperthyroidism, with 87.88% sensitivity and around 84% specificity. Blood contained most expanded thyroid clonotypes exceeding 0.001 frequency.

A remark on this clonotype: Its cognate antigen is unknown.

Specimen: peripheral blood. This receptor was identified in an adult man with Graves' ophthalmopathy. The V gene is TRBV2, the J gene TRBJ1-6; possible D gene TRBD1, 6 bases. The CDR3 reads CASRRTAHNSPLHF. CDR3 nucleotide sequence: TGTGCCAGCAGGCGGACAGCCCATAATTCACCCCTCCACTTT.